This T cell receptor beta chain was sequenced during a study of cytomegalovirus exposure and HLA in healthy donors. Study overall: Membership in the Caucasian-associated ancestry cluster was found for about 84% of roughly 360 genotyped donors. Findings and limits, study-wide: Researchers had no immune exposure information except CMV serostatus available. Later findings reportedly placed an Asian-associated ancestry cluster below the approximately 620-donor mean for N-insertions.

Notes on this clone: What it recognizes is unknown.

Germline-derived CDR1 and CDR2 are LNHDA and SQIVND (reference sequence). This CDR3 comprises 14 residues. J gave up 5 bases and V 7 bases, and 8 bases lay outside the gene matches. The PCR ran on 60 Vbeta and 13 Jbeta primers. Authors' processing steps: Later, some 75 million unique TCR beta chains were counted in an analysis, and roughly 10 million of them were shared. This table comes from immunoSEQ multiplex PCR, and its TCRdb copy is limited to in-frame clones, with some not included. From that table come the V and J calls and clone size; the DNA was used to work out D and trimming. This table has more than 100,000 clones, approximately 87% appearing once.

This chain links TRBV19 with TRBJ2-1; 7 bases match TRBD1. The source material was PBMCs. The receptor's source is a woman aged 25 to 39 in good health and CMV-seronegative. The CDR3 DNA reads as TGTGCCAGTACCCAAGGGGGCGTCAACAATGAGCAGTTCTTC. This codes for CASTQGGVNNEQFF.